Below, 17 T cell receptor beta chains from the same sample are listed, as sequenced in a study of response to subunit inactivated influenza vaccine. MiXCR was run by TCRdb on the RT-PCR reads, yielding one entry per CDR3 protein. The data contain over 800,000 distinct CDR3 sequences, around 21% of them singletons. This material consisted of PBMCs from blood, taken about 5 days after vaccination. Receptor source: a man aged 45-60 years who received an inactivated influenza vaccine.

CDR3 protein: CASSLQGGDEQFF. CDR3 bases: TGTGCCAGCAGCTTACAGGGTGGAGATGAGCAGTTCTTC. The rearrangement uses TRBV7-2 and TRBJ2-1; TRBD1 is a possible D gene (5 bases). Germline CDR1 and CDR2: SGHTA and FQGNSA. Trimming removed 2 bases at V and 8 bases at J, with 10 bases between. The CDR3 runs 13 residues. The variable domain in full, completed from reference TRBV7-2 and TRBJ2-1, reads GAGVSQSPSNKVTEKGKDVELRCDPISGHTALYWYRQSLGQGLEFLIYFQGNSAPDKSGLPSDRFSAERTGGSVSTLTIQRTQQEDSAVYLCASSLQGGDEQFFGPGTRLTVL.

This clonotype was detected only a few times. The chain uses TRBV11-2 and TRBJ2-3; no firm D call. Germline assignment: CDR1 SGHAT and CDR2 FQNNGV. This CDR3 is 15 amino acids long. Between the trimmed V and J ends, which lost 2 bases and 4 bases, there was a span of 13 bases. The CDR3 is CASSLWAGGADTQYF. The CDR3 nucleotides read TGTGCCAGCAGCTTATGGGCAGGCGGTGCAGATACGCAGTATTTT.

This clonotype was seen many times. The V gene is TRBV4-2, the J gene TRBJ2-5; possible D gene TRBD2, 6 bases. CDR1 LGHNA and CDR2 YNFKEQ come from the germline V gene. The CDR3 contains 13 residues. The V end was cut by 6 bases, the J end by 5 bases, with 13 bases between. CDR3 sequence: CASSPPGVETQYF. As DNA, the CDR3 is TGTGCCAGCAGTCCCCCGGGGGTTGAGACCCAGTACTTC.

This clonotype was recorded many times. The gene calls are TRBV5-1 and TRBJ2-5, with TRBD2 matching 9 bases. Trimming at V came to 0 bases and at J to 10 bases, leaving 7 bases not matched to a gene. This CDR3 region has 14 residues. Germline values: CDR1 SGHRS, CDR2 YFSETQ. The CDR3 region has the DNA TGCGCCAGCAGCTTGGATGGTAGCGGGAGATACCAGTACTTC. Protein sequence: CASSLDGSGRYQYF.

There are a few counts of this clonotype. V gene TRBV10-3 combines with J gene TRBJ2-5, with 12 bases that match TRBD1. The germline CDR1 and CDR2 sequences are ENHRY and SYGVKD. The V gene end was trimmed by 2 bases and the J gene end by 5 bases; junction bases not matched to a gene: 6. CDR3 size: 16 residues. This chain's CDR3 is CAISEPRGQGAETQYF. Written as DNA, the CDR3 is TGTGCCATCAGTGAGCCAAGGGGACAGGGGGCGGAGACCCAGTACTTC.

This clonotype has only a few counts. This chain joins TRBV6-1 and TRBJ2-2; 7 bases line up with TRBD2. Germline lookup yields CDR1 MNHNS and CDR2 SASEGT. The CDR3 sequence is 17 residues long. J lost 1 base, V lost 5 bases, and 10 bases had no gene match. CDR3 nucleotide sequence: TGTGCCAGCAGTCCCACCCTAGCGGTCCAGAACACCGGGGAGCTGTTTTTT. Translated: CASSPTLAVQNTGELFF.

In its sample, this clonotype was seen a few times. This rearrangement joins TRBV18 to TRBJ2-7, with 7 bases identical to TRBD1. Per germline, CDR1 KGHSH and CDR2 LQKENI. Unmatched junction bases numbered 7, after V lost 2 bases and J lost 0 bases. CDR3 size: 16 residues. CDR3 loop: CASSPYSDRTSYEQYF. The CDR3 DNA reads TGTGCCAGCTCACCATACTCGGACAGGACCTCCTACGAGCAGTACTTC.

This clonotype has at least ten counts. The chain recombines TRBV7-9 with TRBJ1-5; no clear D. The CDR3 runs 13 residues. Germline V CDR1 and CDR2: SEHNR, FQNEAQ (reference sequence). Trimming left V 2 bases short and J 5 bases short, with 7 bases between. The CDR3 region is CASSLSWDQPQHF. The CDR3 bases are TGTGCCAGCAGCTTATCATGGGATCAGCCCCAGCATTTT.

The CDR3 bases are TGTGCCAGCACCCCGACAGGGGCGGTGAACACTGAAGCTTTCTTT. Translated: CASTPTGAVNTEAFF. The gene calls are TRBV27 and TRBJ1-1; 8 bases match TRBD1. The CDR3 is 15 residues long. Germline V gene sequence: CDR1 MNHEY, CDR2 SMNVEV (reference sequence). V shed 7 bases and J 0 bases; nucleotides not matched to a gene: 7.

The rearrangement links TRBV6-1 to TRBJ1-5; TRBD1 agrees at 8 bases. The CDR3 runs to 13 residues. V lost 6 bases to trimming and J lost 6 bases; unmatched junction nucleotides: 4. Germline CDR1 and CDR2: MNHNS and SASEGT. CDR3 nucleotides: TGTGCCAGCAGACAGGGGGTAGGTCAGCCCCAGCATTTT. Translating it yields CASRQGVGQPQHF.

The rearrangement joins TRBV6-1 to TRBJ1-1, with TRBD1 as a possible D gene (5 bases). Between the trimmed V and J ends, which lost 8 bases and 1 base, there was a span of 20 bases. This CDR3 is 16 amino acids long. Germline-derived CDR1 and CDR2 are MNHNS and SASEGT. The CDR3 loop reads CASRVRGQGWNTEAFF. Written as DNA, the CDR3 is TGTGCCAGCCGCGTAAGGGGTCAGGGCTGGAACACTGAAGCTTTCTTT.

The genes are TRBV3-1 and TRBJ2-1, with TRBD2 matching 9 bases. The CDR3 runs to 16 residues. The germline V gene has CDR1 LGHDT and CDR2 YNNKEL (reference sequence). The V gene end was trimmed by 1 base and the J gene end by 9 bases; junction bases not matched to a gene: 10. CDR3 in DNA: TGTGCCAGCAGCCAAGTCCGGGGACTAGCTTTATCTGAGCAGTTCTTC. Residues: CASSQVRGLALSEQFF.

The V call is TRBV4-1, the J call TRBJ2-3, with 7 bases aligning to TRBD2. This CDR3 contains 14 residues. J lost 2 bases, V lost 4 bases, and 3 bases had no gene match. Germline lookup yields CDR1 MGHRA and CDR2 YSYEKL. As DNA, the CDR3 is TGCGCCAGCAGCCCAAGCGGGGTCACAGATACGCAGTATTTT. This sequence encodes CASSPSGVTDTQYF.

The rearrangement links TRBV5-1 to TRBJ2-1; TRBD1 matches at 7 bases. V was pared by 7 bases and J by 4 bases, with 8 bases of the junction left unmatched. Germline-derived CDR1 and CDR2 are SGHRS and YFSETQ. The length of the CDR3 is 14 residues. In DNA form, the CDR3 reads TGCGCCAGCGGCCAGCGACAGGGTTACAATGAGCAGTTCTTC. Encoded protein: CASGQRQGYNEQFF.

The rearrangement joins TRBV5-1 to TRBJ2-6; 10 positions agree with TRBD2. Germline trimming cut 1 base from V and 1 base from J; bases unmatched to any gene: 2. In germline, CDR1 is SGHRS, CDR2 YFSETQ. The CDR3 sequence is 17 residues long. CDR3 coding DNA: TGCGCCAGCAGCTTGACTAGCGGGGCATCTGGGGCCAACGTCCTGACTTTC. This sequence encodes CASSLTSGASGANVLTF. The whole variable domain, filled in from reference TRBV5-1 and TRBJ2-6, reads KAGVTQTPRYLIKTRGQQVTLSCSPISGHRSVSWYQQTPGQGLQFLFEYFSETQRNKGNFPGRFSGRQFSNSRSEMNVSTLELGDSALYLCASSLTSGASGANVLTFGAGSRLTVL.

The chain recombines TRBV10-3 with TRBJ2-1; a possible D gene is TRBD2 (6 bases). The germline V gene encodes CDR1 ENHRY and CDR2 SYGVKD. The CDR3 has 14 residues. Trimming took 11 bases from V and 5 from J, leaving 19 bases between them. CDR3 loop: CASTGLPEDNEQFF. The CDR3 region has the DNA TGTGCCTCAACCGGACTACCCGAGGACAATGAGCAGTTCTTC.

The V call is TRBV20-1, the J call TRBJ1-5; a possible D gene is TRBD1 (5 bases). CDR3 length: 15 residues. The germline V and J ends were trimmed by 3 bases and 6 bases, with 18 bases remaining between them. Germline-derived CDR1 and CDR2 are DFQATT and SNEGSKA (reference sequence). The CDR3, as DNA: TGCAGTGCTAGTAGTTCGTCGACAGCCTCTCAGCCCCAGCATTTT. This encodes CSASSSSTASQPQHF.